The rows below give T cell receptor beta chains drawn from one sample of a study of T cell repertoires in cytomegalovirus infection. These receptors' targets are unknown. TCRdb independently ran MiXCR on the reads; one entry per CDR3 protein. The sample lists approximately 910,000 distinct CDR3 sequences, around 30% seen once, with over 12% in the top ten. The sample consisted of cultured CD8+ T cells from PBMCs, taken from culture after CMV antigen stimulation. These receptor sequences come from a human donor in good health (CMV status not recorded). Some clones in this sample may be carry-over from other donors' samples. Both conserved end residues are part of each CDR3. A D gene is named only where the DNA matches it firmly. The listing skips clone size in some rows; elsewhere it reads once, few, many or a size class.

clone_size: NA; v_call: TRBV6-2/TRBV6-3; j_call: TRBJ1-5; d_call: TRBD1; cdr3_nt: TGTGCCAGCCAGGGGGGCGGGGGAACAAATCAGCCCCAGCATTTT; cdr3_aa: CASQGGGGTNQPQHF
clone_size: few; v_call: TRBV6-1; j_call: TRBJ1-5; d_call: NA; cdr3_nt: TGTGCCACCAAAGACAGGTCCTTAAATCAGCCCCAGCATTTT; cdr3_aa: CATKDRSLNQPQHF
clone_size: NA; v_call: TRBV5-1; j_call: TRBJ2-1; d_call: TRBD2; cdr3_nt: TGCGCCAGCATCTTGCTGGCGGGGGGCGGTTACAATGAGCAGTTCTTC; cdr3_aa: CASILLAGGGYNEQFF
clone_size: few; v_call: TRBV5-1; j_call: TRBJ2-6; d_call: NA; cdr3_nt: TGCGCCAGCAGCCTGACCGACAGGCTTAAAACCACCTCTGGGGCCAACGTCCTGACTTTC; cdr3_aa: CASSLTDRLKTTSGANVLTF
clone_size: NA; v_call: TRBV7-8; j_call: TRBJ2-7; d_call: NA; cdr3_nt: TGTGCCAGCAGCTTAGGTTATGCGGGAACCTACGAGCAGTACTTC; cdr3_aa: CASSLGYAGTYEQYF
clone_size: few; v_call: TRBV2; j_call: TRBJ2-7; d_call: TRBD1; cdr3_nt: TGTGCCAGCCGGAGACGGGACAGTCCGACCTACGAGCAGTACTTC; cdr3_aa: CASRRRDSPTYEQYF
clone_size: few; v_call: TRBV7-8; j_call: TRBJ2-5; d_call: NA; cdr3_nt: TGTGCCAGCAGCTTACCAGGGACTGAACAAGAGACCCAGTACTTC; cdr3_aa: CASSLPGTEQETQYF
clone_size: many; v_call: TRBV7-8; j_call: TRBJ2-1; d_call: TRBD1; cdr3_nt: TGTGCCAGCAGCTTCGAAGACAGGGGGATAGATGAGCAGTTCTTC; cdr3_aa: CASSFEDRGIDEQFF
clone_size: few; v_call: TRBV4-1; j_call: TRBJ2-5; d_call: NA; cdr3_nt: TGCGCCAGCAGCCGAAACGAAGAGCAATACTTC; cdr3_aa: CASSRNEEQYF
clone_size: NA; v_call: TRBV9; j_call: TRBJ1-6; d_call: NA; cdr3_nt: TGTGCCAGCAAGGCGGGGAATAATTCACCCCTCCACTTT; cdr3_aa: CASKAGNNSPLHF
clone_size: few; v_call: TRBV2; j_call: TRBJ2-1; d_call: NA; cdr3_nt: TGTGCCAGCAAGAGGACACCCACGGGGAATGAGCAGTTCTTC; cdr3_aa: CASKRTPTGNEQFF
clone_size: NA; v_call: TRBV19; j_call: TRBJ2-5; d_call: TRBD2; cdr3_nt: TGTGCCAGTAGCAATAGCGGGGGGAACCAAGAGACCCAGTACTTC; cdr3_aa: CASSNSGGNQETQYF
clone_size: NA; v_call: TRBV6-1; j_call: TRBJ2-1; d_call: NA; cdr3_nt: TGTGCCAGCAGTGAAGGTAGGGGGGGTGTTGATGAGCAGTTCTTC; cdr3_aa: CASSEGRGGVDEQFF
clone_size: few; v_call: TRBV2; j_call: TRBJ2-7; d_call: NA; cdr3_nt: TGTGCTCTGCAGGGCAGGGGCCACTACGAGCAGTACTTC; cdr3_aa: CALQGRGHYEQYF
clone_size: many; v_call: TRBV19; j_call: TRBJ1-5; d_call: NA; cdr3_nt: TGTGCCAGTAGTATAGTGGACGTGGGGGGCTATAGCAATCAGCCCCAGCATTTT; cdr3_aa: CASSIVDVGGYSNQPQHF
clone_size: few; v_call: TRBV7-9; j_call: TRBJ1-6; d_call: TRBD1; cdr3_nt: TGTGCCAGCAGCTTCCCTGACAGGGCATCCTATAATTCACCCCTCCACTTT; cdr3_aa: CASSFPDRASYNSPLHF
clone_size: NA; v_call: TRBV19; j_call: TRBJ1-2; d_call: TRBD1; cdr3_nt: TGTGCCAGTACTTACGGCAGGGGGTGGAACTATGGCTACACCTTC; cdr3_aa: CASTYGRGWNYGYTF
clone_size: few; v_call: TRBV6-2/TRBV6-3; j_call: TRBJ1-2; d_call: TRBD1; cdr3_nt: TGTGCCAGCAGTTATGACGACAGGGGGCTTGGCTACACCTTC; cdr3_aa: CASSYDDRGLGYTF
clone_size: NA; v_call: TRBV25-1; j_call: TRBJ2-1; d_call: TRBD1; cdr3_nt: TGTGCCAGCAGTGAATATACGCGGGACAGGGGAACCTACAATGAGCAGTTCTTC; cdr3_aa: CASSEYTRDRGTYNEQFF
clone_size: NA; v_call: TRBV20-1; j_call: TRBJ2-3; d_call: TRBD1; cdr3_nt: TGCAGTGCTATCACGACAGGGGATTTCACAGATACGCAGTATTTT; cdr3_aa: CSAITTGDFTDTQYF
clone_size: NA; v_call: TRBV28; j_call: TRBJ2-1; d_call: TRBD2; cdr3_nt: TGTGCCAGCAGTTTCTTGGCTACGGGGGGGCTCAATGAGCAGTTCTTC; cdr3_aa: CASSFLATGGLNEQFF
clone_size: few; v_call: TRBV28; j_call: TRBJ2-4; d_call: NA; cdr3_nt: TGTGCCAGCAGTTCCACCCACCAGGGGCGCACCTCAAGGTACTTC; cdr3_aa: CASSSTHQGRTSRYF
clone_size: few; v_call: TRBV18; j_call: TRBJ2-1; d_call: TRBD2; cdr3_nt: TGTGCCAGCTCACTTCGCCGGGAGGACAATGAGCAGTTCTTC; cdr3_aa: CASSLRREDNEQFF
clone_size: many; v_call: TRBV19; j_call: TRBJ1-5; d_call: NA; cdr3_nt: TGTGCCAGTAGTAGGACCGCAAATCAGCCCCAGCATTTT; cdr3_aa: CASSRTANQPQHF
clone_size: NA; v_call: TRBV20-1; j_call: TRBJ1-2; d_call: TRBD1; cdr3_nt: TGCAGTGCTATACTTAAGGGGGCCCCTAACTATGGCTACACCTTC; cdr3_aa: CSAILKGAPNYGYTF
clone_size: NA; v_call: TRBV20-1; j_call: TRBJ2-1; d_call: NA; cdr3_nt: TGCAGTGCTAGATCCTACAATGAGCAGTTCTTC; cdr3_aa: CSARSYNEQFF
clone_size: NA; v_call: TRBV2; j_call: TRBJ2-2; d_call: NA; cdr3_nt: TGTGCCAGGGATAAGGACACCGGGGAGCTGTTTTTT; cdr3_aa: CARDKDTGELFF
clone_size: NA; v_call: TRBV6-2/TRBV6-3; j_call: TRBJ1-2; d_call: NA; cdr3_nt: TGTGCCAGCAGTTACCCGGACAAGTCGGGCTACACCTTC; cdr3_aa: CASSYPDKSGYTF
clone_size: few; v_call: TRBV10-2; j_call: TRBJ1-2; d_call: NA; cdr3_nt: TGCGCCAGCAAGGGCAGGGGAAGGGTATTTGATGGCTACACCTTC; cdr3_aa: CASKGRGRVFDGYTF
clone_size: NA; v_call: TRBV9; j_call: TRBJ1-6; d_call: NA; cdr3_nt: TGTGCCAGCGGATACACAGACTATAATTCACCCCTCCACTTT; cdr3_aa: CASGYTDYNSPLHF
clone_size: few; v_call: TRBV27; j_call: TRBJ1-3; d_call: NA; cdr3_nt: TGTGCCAGCAGTCCATTGGCGTGGGCAGGGGATGGAAACACCATATATTTT; cdr3_aa: CASSPLAWAGDGNTIYF
clone_size: NA; v_call: TRBV29-1; j_call: TRBJ2-7; d_call: NA; cdr3_nt: TGCAGCGTTGAAGATTTAGGTAGTTACGAGCAGTACTTC; cdr3_aa: CSVEDLGSYEQYF
clone_size: NA; v_call: TRBV27; j_call: TRBJ2-7; d_call: NA; cdr3_nt: TGTGCCAGCAGTTTATACATCAGCTCCTACGAGCAGTACTTC; cdr3_aa: CASSLYISSYEQYF
clone_size: many; v_call: TRBV7-2; j_call: TRBJ1-2; d_call: NA; cdr3_nt: TGTGCCAGCAGGCGTGGGCATCGAAACTATGGCTACACCTTC; cdr3_aa: CASRRGHRNYGYTF
clone_size: few; v_call: TRBV6-2/TRBV6-3; j_call: TRBJ2-1; d_call: TRBD2; cdr3_nt: TGTGCCAGCAGTTACTCGAGAAGCGGGGGGGCCTACAATGAGCAGTTCTTC; cdr3_aa: CASSYSRSGGAYNEQFF
clone_size: few; v_call: TRBV27; j_call: TRBJ2-7; d_call: NA; cdr3_nt: TGTGCCAGCAGCGCCCCTCATAGAGCCTACGAGCAGTACTTC; cdr3_aa: CASSAPHRAYEQYF
clone_size: medium-sized; v_call: TRBV7-6; j_call: TRBJ1-5; d_call: TRBD1; cdr3_nt: TGTGCCAGCAGCCCGGGACAGGGAGGTAATCAGCCCCAGCATTTT; cdr3_aa: CASSPGQGGNQPQHF
clone_size: NA; v_call: TRBV29-1; j_call: TRBJ2-3; d_call: NA; cdr3_nt: TGCAGCGTCAACAGGGAACGCACAGATACGCAGTATTTT; cdr3_aa: CSVNRERTDTQYF
clone_size: NA; v_call: TRBV12-3/TRBV12-4; j_call: TRBJ1-4; d_call: NA; cdr3_nt: TGTGCCAGCAGTTTAGAGGGACACCCTAATGAAAAACTGTTTTTT; cdr3_aa: CASSLEGHPNEKLFF
clone_size: few; v_call: TRBV6-6; j_call: TRBJ1-1; d_call: NA; cdr3_nt: TGTGCCAGCAGTTCTCGCGACAGGCAGAATAAAGCTTTCTTT; cdr3_aa: CASSSRDRQNKAFF
clone_size: many; v_call: TRBV12-3/TRBV12-4; j_call: TRBJ1-1; d_call: NA; cdr3_nt: TGTGCCAGCAGTAAGACAGTGAACACTGAAGCTTTCTTT; cdr3_aa: CASSKTVNTEAFF
clone_size: once; v_call: TRBV29-1; j_call: TRBJ1-2; d_call: NA; cdr3_nt: TGCAGCGAGGACAGCTCTCCTCAGTCTGGGGGCTACACCTTC; cdr3_aa: CSEDSSPQSGGYTF
clone_size: many; v_call: TRBV7-6; j_call: TRBJ2-5; d_call: TRBD1; cdr3_nt: TGTGCCAGCAGCTTAGGAGGGACAGGGGTCCAAGAGACCCAGTACTTC; cdr3_aa: CASSLGGTGVQETQYF
clone_size: NA; v_call: TRBV7-9; j_call: TRBJ2-7; d_call: TRBD1; cdr3_nt: TGTGCCAGCAGCTTAGCCGCTCCTGGGACAGGGCGGGAGCAGTACTTC; cdr3_aa: CASSLAAPGTGREQYF
clone_size: NA; v_call: TRBV19; j_call: TRBJ2-1; d_call: NA; cdr3_nt: TGTGCCAGTAGTATGGGGACTCCCTGGTACAATGAGCAGTTCTTC; cdr3_aa: CASSMGTPWYNEQFF
clone_size: NA; v_call: TRBV2; j_call: TRBJ1-2; d_call: NA; cdr3_nt: TGTGCCAGCAGTGATATCGAAGGACAGCCCCAAACCTCATATGGCTACACCTTC; cdr3_aa: CASSDIEGQPQTSYGYTF
clone_size: few; v_call: TRBV5-5; j_call: TRBJ1-1; d_call: TRBD1; cdr3_nt: TGTGCCAGCAGCTTGGGACAGGGGCTGGGTGAAGCTTTCTTT; cdr3_aa: CASSLGQGLGEAFF
clone_size: few; v_call: TRBV2; j_call: TRBJ1-3; d_call: TRBD1; cdr3_nt: TGTGCCAGCATGGGACAGGGGAACACCATATATTTT; cdr3_aa: CASMGQGNTIYF
clone_size: NA; v_call: TRBV9; j_call: TRBJ2-3; d_call: NA; cdr3_nt: TGTGCCAGCAGCCCAGGTTGGGGGACTAGCACAGATACGCAGTATTTT; cdr3_aa: CASSPGWGTSTDTQYF
clone_size: many; v_call: TRBV7-6; j_call: TRBJ1-6; d_call: TRBD1; cdr3_nt: TGTGCCAGCAGCGGGGAGGGGGCGAAGGATTCACCCCTCCACTTT; cdr3_aa: CASSGEGAKDSPLHF
clone_size: many; v_call: TRBV7-2; j_call: TRBJ2-1; d_call: TRBD2; cdr3_nt: TGTGCCAGCAGCGACCGGGGGGGGGCGGAAAATGAGCAGTTCTTC; cdr3_aa: CASSDRGGAENEQFF
clone_size: few; v_call: TRBV27; j_call: TRBJ1-2; d_call: NA; cdr3_nt: TGTGCCAGCAGTCCACTGACGGGTGGCTACACCTTC; cdr3_aa: CASSPLTGGYTF
clone_size: few; v_call: TRBV6-1; j_call: TRBJ1-1; d_call: NA; cdr3_nt: TGTGCCAGCAGGGCGGGGGAGTGGAACACTGAAGCTTTCTTT; cdr3_aa: CASRAGEWNTEAFF
clone_size: NA; v_call: TRBV3-1; j_call: TRBJ2-1; d_call: NA; cdr3_nt: TGTGCCAGCAGCCAAGATCGGGGGGCCCTATACAATGAGCAGTTCTTC; cdr3_aa: CASSQDRGALYNEQFF
clone_size: NA; v_call: TRBV14; j_call: TRBJ1-5; d_call: NA; cdr3_nt: TGTGCCAGCAGCCAGGGGTTATTTCAGCCCCAGCATTTT; cdr3_aa: CASSQGLFQPQHF
clone_size: many; v_call: TRBV12-3/TRBV12-4; j_call: TRBJ2-1; d_call: TRBD2; cdr3_nt: TGTGCCAGCAGCCCTAGCGGGGGGAACAATGAGCAGTTCTTC; cdr3_aa: CASSPSGGNNEQFF
clone_size: many; v_call: TRBV7-6; j_call: TRBJ2-1; d_call: NA; cdr3_nt: TGTGCCAGCAGCCAATTCTCCCGGGGCCATTACAATGAGCAGTTCTTC; cdr3_aa: CASSQFSRGHYNEQFF